These 9 T cell receptor beta chains originate from one sample sequenced in a study of identical twins. Each CDR3 protein is one row after TCRdb ran MiXCR on the 5' RACE reads. The table has 570,000 or so distinct CDR3 sequences, 9% to 10% seen once. The data also belong to a second study, concerning yellow fever vaccine responses in identical twins.

Material: PBMCs. These receptors all come from a young woman in good health.

This clonotype was observed at least ten times. The V gene is TRBV12-3 or TRBV12-4, the J gene TRBJ2-3; maybe TRBD1 (6 bases). The V and J ends lost 3 bases and 4 bases respectively, with 14 bases between them. The CDR3 extends over 15 amino acids. CDR3 residues: CASSFYNGQPDTQYF. The CDR3 DNA reads as TGTGCCAGCAGTTTTTATAACGGACAGCCAGATACGCAGTATTTT.

This clonotype has more than one count but fewer than ten. This rearrangement joins TRBV3-1 to TRBJ2-1, with D tentatively TRBD1 or TRBD2 (5 bases each). Trimming pared 0 bases from V and 5 bases from J, leaving 11 bases between. The CDR3 is 15 residues long. The germline CDR1 and CDR2 sequences are LGHDT and YNNKEL (reference sequence). Here the CDR3 reads CASSQEPGPDNEQFF. The CDR3 bases are TGTGCCAGCAGCCAAGAGCCGGGGCCCGACAATGAGCAGTTCTTC.

The chain has TRBV20-1 and TRBJ2-1; tentatively, D is TRBD2 (5 bases). V was shortened by 5 bases and J by 5 bases, with 13 bases between the two germline ends. Germline assignment: CDR1 DFQATT and CDR2 SNEGSKA (reference sequence). The CDR3 spans 13 residues. CDR3 in DNA: TGCAGTGCTGAGGGCAGGCTCGACAATGAGCAGTTCTTC. Its protein is CSAEGRLDNEQFF.

This clonotype was observed many times. The chain has TRBV5-1 and TRBJ2-2; D uncertain. Trimming left V 1 base short and J 6 bases short, with 4 bases between. CDR3 length equals 12 residues. Germline CDR1 and CDR2: SGHRS and YFSETQ. CDR3 in amino acids: CASSLPSGELFF. The CDR3, as DNA: TGCGCCAGCAGCTTGCCGTCCGGGGAGCTGTTTTTT.

This chain joins TRBV6-1 and TRBJ2-6; D gene ambiguous. Germline values: CDR1 MNHNS, CDR2 SASEGT. Trimming left V 6 bases short and J 2 bases short, with 11 bases between. The CDR3 length is 15 residues. Here the CDR3 reads CASSPLLPGANVLTF. For the CDR3, the DNA is TGTGCCAGCAGCCCACTACTTCCTGGGGCCAACGTCCTGACTTTC.

This clonotype was seen ten or more times. This chain links TRBV7-9 with TRBJ2-7; TRBD2 might be the D (5 bases). The V gene's germline CDR1 is SEHNR and CDR2 FQNEAQ (reference sequence). V lost 5 bases and J lost 5, with 13 bases in between. This CDR3 is built from 13 residues. CDR3 residues: CASSIRPGNEQYF. DNA of the CDR3: TGTGCCAGCAGCATACGTCCGGGAAACGAGCAGTACTTC.

The J gene is TRBJ2-3, the V gene TRBV28; D unclear. The CDR3 runs 14 residues. Trimming left V 3 bases short and J 2 bases short, with 9 bases between. The germline V gene encodes CDR1 MDHEN and CDR2 SYDVKM. The CDR3 here is CASSFPDHTDTQYF. CDR3 in DNA: TGTGCCAGCAGTTTCCCAGACCACACAGATACGCAGTATTTT.

This clonotype showed up many times. J is TRBJ2-7 and V is TRBV6-1, with D uncertain. Trimming cost V 0 bases and J 3 bases, with 6 bases left between them. Germline loops: CDR1 MNHNS, CDR2 SASEGT. The CDR3 loop spans 13 amino acids. The CDR3 sequence: CASSEAGYYEQYF. In DNA form, the CDR3 reads TGTGCCAGCAGTGAAGCGGGGTACTACGAGCAGTACTTC.

The table lists this clonotype with a few counts. This CDR3 reads CASSALYNPTEAFF. The CDR3 bases are TGTGCCAGCAGTGCCCTTTATAACCCCACTGAAGCTTTCTTT. V usage is TRBV6-2 or TRBV6-3 and J usage is TRBJ1-1; D not certain. Germline V gives CDR1 MNHEY, CDR2 SVGEGT. The ends were cut back, 5 bases at V and 4 bases at J, with 14 bases in the middle. The CDR3 loop spans 14 amino acids.